These 14 T cell receptor beta chains came from one sample sequenced in a study of blood T cell repertoires in COVID-19. This table comes from immunoSEQ multiplex PCR, and its TCRdb copy is limited to in-frame clones, with some not included. Of about 52,000 clones listed, about 80% were seen once; the top ten hold 6.9%. Sequencing was carried out using peripheral blood. The origin of the receptors is a man in his 70s with active COVID-19.

V is TRBV5-1 and J is TRBJ1-1, with D unclear. The CDR3 is 15 residues long. V was cut by 4 bases and J by 2 bases, with 15 bases left in between. The germline CDR1 and CDR2 sequences are SGHRS and YFSETQ. CDR3 sequence: CASSLNTPGNTEAFF. The CDR3 DNA reads as TGCGCCAGCAGCCTAAACACCCCGGGAAACACTGAAGCTTTCTTT.

The V call is TRBV4-3, the J call TRBJ2-1, with 11 bases matching TRBD1. The trim removed 1 base at V and 7 bases at J, leaving 12 bases unmatched. Germline assignment: CDR1 LGHNA and CDR2 YSLEER. This CDR3 has 18 amino acids. Here the CDR3 reads CASSQAPMRTGGVNEQFF. The CDR3 DNA reads TGCGCCAGCAGCCAAGCCCCTATGAGGACAGGGGGCGTGAATGAGCAGTTCTTC.

The sample holds a few counts of this clone. The chain has TRBV6-5 and TRBJ2-3; D is uncertain. CDR3 length equals 15 residues. The ends were cut back, 5 bases at V and 0 bases at J, with 12 bases in the middle. Germline CDR1 MNHEY, CDR2 SVGAGI. Here the CDR3 reads CASSTQATSTDTQYF. CDR3 nucleotide sequence: TGTGCCAGCAGTACCCAGGCTACTAGCACAGATACGCAGTATTTT.

The chain employs TRBV18 and TRBJ1-2, with D tentatively TRBD1 (5 bases). V lost 6 bases and J 1 base, leaving 9 bases between the germline ends. In germline, CDR1 is KGHSH, CDR2 LQKENI. This CDR3 spans 13 amino acids. CDR3 sequence: CASSLDSNYGYTF. DNA of the CDR3: TGTGCCAGCTCCCTTGACAGTAACTATGGCTACACCTTC.

This CDR3 reads CASSLFPAGGQETQYF. As DNA, the CDR3 is TGTGCCAGCAGCTTATTCCCAGCGGGGGGACAAGAGACCCAGTACTTC. This chain connects TRBV7-3 to TRBJ2-5, with 9 bases matching TRBD2. Germline values: CDR1 SGHTA, CDR2 FQGTGA. The CDR3 length is 16 residues. The V segment lost 2 bases and the J segment 2 bases; nucleotides outside the gene matches: 6.

This clone showed up just a few times. The V and J genes are TRBV9 and TRBJ2-4; possibly TRBD2 for D (6 bases). This CDR3 is 13 amino acids long. Germline assignment: CDR1 SGDLS and CDR2 YYNGEE. V was clipped by 5 bases and J by 2 bases, with 8 bases between them. This chain's CDR3 is CASSGDSKNIQYF. The CDR3, as DNA: TGTGCCAGCAGTGGGGACTCCAAAAACATTCAGTACTTC.

This clone appeared a single time. CDR3 protein: CASNTGGNQPQHF. The DNA for the CDR3 is TGTGCCAGCAACACAGGGGGCAATCAGCCCCAGCATTTT. The chain recombines TRBV12-3 or TRBV12-4 with TRBJ1-5; 7 nucleotides match TRBD1. J lost 2 bases, V lost 7 bases, and 2 bases had no gene match. This CDR3 has 13 residues.

This clone occurred a few times. Written as DNA, the CDR3 is TGTGCCAGTAGTGCCCGGGGGGGAGGAATCCGCAATCAGCCCCAGCATTTT. Protein: CASSARGGGIRNQPQHF. This chain links TRBV19 with TRBJ1-5; a weak D match, TRBD1 (5 bases). The CDR3 extends over 17 amino acids. The germline V and J ends were trimmed by 5 bases and 2 bases, with 19 bases remaining between them. In germline, CDR1 is LNHDA, CDR2 SQIVND (reference sequence).

The V and J genes are TRBV28 and TRBJ1-5, with a weak D call TRBD1 (6 bases). Germline V gene lookup returns CDR1 MDHEN and CDR2 SYDVKM. The CDR3 is made up of 15 amino acids. With 6 bases removed from V and 4 bases from J, the gap between germline ends came to 16 bases. As DNA, the CDR3 is TGTGCCAGCAGCCGCAAGACCAGGGGTAATCAGCCCCAGCATTTT. This codes for CASSRKTRGNQPQHF.

This sequence joins TRBV11-2 and TRBJ2-4, with D uncertain. The CDR3 has 13 residues. Germline CDR1 reads SGHAT; CDR2 reads FQNNGV. Trimming stripped 6 bases from V and 7 bases from J, with 13 bases between. The CDR3 reads CASSPVYNNIQYF. In DNA form, the CDR3 reads TGTGCCAGCAGTCCAGTATACAACAACATTCAGTACTTC.

The chain is built from TRBV4-1 and TRBJ1-5, with D perhaps TRBD1 (6 bases). V lost 0 bases and J 7 bases, leaving 16 bases between the germline ends. The CDR3 extends over 16 amino acids. CDR1 is MGHRA and CDR2 is YSYEKL in the germline V gene. The CDR3 nucleotides are TGCGCCAGCAGCCAAGAAATCTTGGGGGCGAGGCAGCCCCAGCATTTT. Translation gives CASSQEILGARQPQHF.

This chain uses TRBV15 with TRBJ2-3; the D gene is possibly TRBD2 (6 bases). The CDR3 loop spans 14 amino acids. Germline-derived CDR1 and CDR2 are LNHNV and YYDKDF (reference sequence). The V end lost 3 bases, the J end lost 1 base, and 8 bases lay between the germline ends. This CDR3 is CATSSWGGTDTQYF. CDR3 nucleotide sequence: TGTGCCACCAGCAGTTGGGGGGGCACAGATACGCAGTATTTT.

The chain carries TRBV5-1 and TRBJ2-5; D is undetermined. In germline, CDR1 is SGHRS, CDR2 YFSETQ. This CDR3 is 13 amino acids long. Trimming left V 4 bases short and J 2 bases short, with 9 bases between. The CDR3: CASSRYFQETQYF. CDR3 DNA sequence: TGCGCCAGCAGCCGGTACTTTCAAGAGACCCAGTACTTC.

This clone was picked up one time. V and J are TRBV11-2 and TRBJ2-5; no firm D call. Germline lookup yields CDR1 SGHAT and CDR2 FQNNGV. The CDR3 contains 12 residues. V dropped 3 bases and J dropped 4 bases, with 6 bases sitting between them. The CDR3 region has the DNA TGTGCCAGCAGCTTCGACTTAGAGACCCAGTACTTC. This encodes CASSFDLETQYF.